A selection of T cell receptor beta chains follows, all from one sample in a study of T cells expressing NK-cell markers. Following a re-call of the 5' RACE reads, TCRdb has one entry per CDR3 protein and lacks DNA. This listing includes about 540,000 distinct CDR3 sequences. The sample comprised blood T cells: a sorted CD56 or NKG2C T cell subset, CD4+ or CD8+ T cells, or bulk PBMC T cells (not recorded which). The receptor set was obtained from a young man in good health. Both conserved end residues are part of each CDR3.

j_call | v_call | cdr3_aa
TRBJ2-1 | TRBV2 | CASRLDSNNEQFF
TRBJ2-7 | TRBV18 | CASSPSGLEQYF
TRBJ2-3 | TRBV6-2/TRBV6-3 | CASSMGDLGTDTQYF
TRBJ2-7 | TRBV6-5 | CASSFEWGGGRAYEQYF
TRBJ2-1 | TRBV4-1 | CASSQSTSGVQFF
TRBJ2-2 | TRBV4-3 | CASSQVRAGYATGELFF
TRBJ2-2 | TRBV6-5 | CASSYSRPTTHGTGELFF
TRBJ2-1 | TRBV7-9 | CASSLKLGDEQFF
TRBJ2-7 | TRBV5-1 | CASSGGQGGYEQYF
TRBJ2-5 | TRBV7-9 | CASSLATGVETQYF
TRBJ1-6 | TRBV3-1 | CASSPTGTRRSPLHF
TRBJ1-1 | TRBV9 | CASSGKTGLDTEAFF
TRBJ2-3 | TRBV5-1 | CASSLGQDDLTDTQYF
TRBJ1-2 | TRBV5-1 | CASSLDWDRPNYGYTF
TRBJ2-1 | TRBV5-1 | CASSPVAVENNEQFF
TRBJ2-7 | TRBV7-9 | CASSSTGSPSYEQYF
TRBJ1-2 | TRBV7-3 | CASSPTRQGQFGYTF
TRBJ2-2 | TRBV21-1 | CASTTGTNFTGELFF
TRBJ2-7 | TRBV27 | CASRGGVPGEQYF
TRBJ1-2 | TRBV12-3/TRBV12-4 | CASSISRQGVANYGYTF
TRBJ1-2 | TRBV2 | CASMWDRASGYTF
TRBJ1-2 | TRBV20-1 | CSGTGRSYGYTF
TRBJ2-2 | TRBV5-1 | CASTPGPGQGDTGELFF
TRBJ2-1 | TRBV20-1 | CSASLRAGFSYNEQFF
TRBJ2-6 | TRBV20-1 | CSARAGVSSSGANVLTF
TRBJ2-1 | TRBV2 | CASSELRESSYNEQFF
TRBJ2-7 | TRBV12-3/TRBV12-4 | CASSFLRHSYEQYF
TRBJ2-4 | TRBV4-3 | CASSQEEVKAGVAKNIQYF
TRBJ2-1 | TRBV12-3/TRBV12-4 | CASSFVSGSLGNEQFF
TRBJ2-1 | TRBV7-2 | CASSPWASGRANEQFF
TRBJ2-4 | TRBV18 | CASSPGTSGSVGIQYF
TRBJ2-5 | TRBV29-1 | CSGGPRGETQYF
TRBJ2-1 | TRBV20-1 | CSASSLGRTGAQQFF
TRBJ2-7 | TRBV25-1 | CASSEDGDSYEQYF
TRBJ2-7 | TRBV7-2 | CASSSYGTVEQYF
TRBJ2-1 | TRBV6-5 | CASSYSLSSYNEQFF
TRBJ2-7 | TRBV5-1 | CASISDPSSYEQYF
TRBJ2-5 | TRBV15 | CATSARRSGETQYF